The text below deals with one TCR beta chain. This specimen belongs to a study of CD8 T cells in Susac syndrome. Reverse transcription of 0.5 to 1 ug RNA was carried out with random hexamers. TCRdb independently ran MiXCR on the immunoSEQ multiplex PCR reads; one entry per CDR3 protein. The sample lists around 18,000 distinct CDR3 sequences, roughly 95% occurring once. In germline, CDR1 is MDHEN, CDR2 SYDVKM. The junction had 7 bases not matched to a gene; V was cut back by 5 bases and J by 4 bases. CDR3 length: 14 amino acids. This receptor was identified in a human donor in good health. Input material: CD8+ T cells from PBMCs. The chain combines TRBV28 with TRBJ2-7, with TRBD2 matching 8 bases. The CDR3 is CASSPGGEGYEQYF. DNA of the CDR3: TGTGCCAGCAGTCCGGGGGGGGAGGGATACGAGCAGTACTTC.